Listed below are T cell receptor beta chains from one sample, sequenced in a study of vaccination and CD4 T cells after COVID-19. A single record per CDR3 protein comes from TCRdb applying MiXCR to the PCR reads. The data show about 7,200 distinct CDR3 sequences, approximately 21% seen once. No cognate antigen is known for these TCRs. The material was CD4+ T cells from blood, cultured in vitro, obtained after SARS-CoV-2 vaccination. These receptors were collected from a human donor who had recovered from COVID-19. Each CDR3 is given with its conserved first and last residue. The D gene is left open where the match is weak. Size is omitted from some rows. Given values are once, few, many or a class for expanded clones.

>TRBJ1-2|.|TRBV5-4|.
CASSQRWAYGYTF
TGTGCCAGCAGCCAGAGATGGGCCTATGGCTACACCTTC
>TRBJ2-3|.|TRBV10-3|TRBD2
CAIGTSGTSTDTQYF
TGTGCCATCGGGACTAGCGGTACTAGCACAGATACGCAGTATTTT
>TRBJ2-3|.|TRBV20-1|TRBD2
CSAQTQKGLAGTDTQYF
TGCAGTGCTCAGACGCAAAAAGGACTAGCGGGCACAGATACGCAGTATTTT
>TRBJ1-5|.|TRBV4-1|.
CASSQGRVNQPQHF
TGCGCCAGCAGCCAAGGCAGGGTCAATCAGCCCCAGCATTTT
>TRBJ1-2|.|TRBV2|.
CASSRGVSDGYTF
TGTGCCAGCAGTAGGGGGGTATCGGATGGCTACACCTTC
>TRBJ2-7|.|TRBV10-1|TRBD2
CASSEGAGSSYEQYF
TGCGCCAGCAGTGAAGGAGCGGGAAGCTCCTACGAGCAGTACTTC
>TRBJ2-7|few|TRBV18|.
CASSPPVRGYEQYF
TGTGCCAGCTCCCCTCCAGTAAGAGGCTACGAGCAGTACTTC
>TRBJ1-2|medium-sized|TRBV20-1|.
CSARGAAIGGYTF
TGCAGTGCTAGAGGTGCCGCTATTGGCGGCTACACCTTC
>TRBJ1-2|.|TRBV6-1|TRBD1
CASSKGLGQRYGYTF
TGTGCCAGCAGTAAGGGCCTGGGACAGCGCTATGGCTACACCTTC
>TRBJ1-3|.|TRBV7-9|.
CASSFPEISGNTIYF
TGTGCCAGCAGCTTCCCGGAAATCTCTGGAAACACCATATATTTT
>TRBJ2-3|few|TRBV4-2|.
CASSQESRADTQYF
TGTGCCAGCAGCCAAGAATCCCGGGCAGATACGCAGTATTTT
>TRBJ2-5|.|TRBV12-3/TRBV12-4|.
CASSLSGYLTAQYF
TGTGCCAGCAGTTTGTCGGGGTACCTTACGGCCCAGTACTTC
>TRBJ1-2|.|TRBV20-1|.
CSARDQGGTLRTYGYTF
TGCAGTGCTAGAGATCAAGGAGGGACCCTACGAACCTATGGCTACACCTTC
>TRBJ2-3|few|TRBV7-2|TRBD2
CASSLRRERSDTQYF
TGTGCCAGCAGCTTAAGGCGGGAGAGGTCAGATACGCAGTATTTT
>TRBJ2-2|.|TRBV7-9|.
CASSQPGLLGTGELFF
TGTGCCAGCAGCCAACCGGGCCTTCTGGGCACCGGGGAGCTGTTTTTT
>TRBJ1-2|.|TRBV19|.
CASSIGSSYPNYGYTF
TGTGCCAGTAGTATTGGCAGTTCCTACCCTAACTATGGCTACACCTTC
>TRBJ2-5|medium-sized|TRBV6-1|TRBD2
CASSEGSGATWAQYF
TGTGCCAGCAGTGAGGGGAGCGGGGCCACGTGGGCCCAGTACTTC
>TRBJ1-2|medium-sized|TRBV7-3|.
CASSPTGSNYGYTF
TGTGCCAGCAGCCCAACGGGGAGCAACTATGGCTACACCTTC
>TRBJ2-3|few|TRBV11-3|TRBD2
CASSLERGGGEYTQYF
TGTGCCAGCAGCTTAGAGCGGGGGGGCGGGGAGTATACGCAGTATTTT
>TRBJ2-7|medium-sized|TRBV11-3|TRBD2
CASSSSGRPNEQYF
TGTGCCAGCAGCTCTAGCGGGAGGCCAAACGAGCAGTACTTC
>TRBJ2-7|.|TRBV5-1|.
CASSTQSPTSYEQYF
TGCGCCAGCAGCACCCAATCCCCCACCTCCTACGAGCAGTACTTC
>TRBJ1-2|.|TRBV6-1|.
CASSADKAPYGYTF
TGTGCCAGCAGCGCGGACAAAGCCCCCTATGGCTACACCTTC
>TRBJ2-7|medium-sized|TRBV24-1|.
CATSDPRQVHEQYF
TGTGCCACCAGTGATCCCAGACAGGTCCACGAGCAGTACTTC
>TRBJ1-6|few|TRBV2|.
CASSITQGLRNSPLHF
TGTGCCAGCAGTATTACACAGGGATTGAGGAATTCACCCCTCCACTTT
>TRBJ2-3|once|TRBV10-3|.
CAISRPADTQYF
TGTGCCATCAGTAGACCAGCAGATACGCAGTATTTT
>TRBJ2-3|.|TRBV6-1|TRBD2
CASSEASGGPGTDTQYF
TGTGCCAGCAGTGAAGCCTCGGGAGGGCCTGGCACAGATACGCAGTATTTT
>TRBJ2-5|medium-sized|TRBV20-1|.
CSAAQETQYF
TGCAGTGCCGCTCAAGAGACCCAGTACTTC